The rows below give T cell receptor beta chains drawn from one sample of a study of cytomegalovirus exposure and HLA in healthy donors. Repertoires were generated with immunoSEQ multiplex PCR, while TCRdb's copy carries only in-frame clones and drops some. The sample includes over 110,000 clones, 75% to 85% of them seen just once. The sequenced material came from PBMCs. The source is a woman between 18 and 29 years old in good health and CMV-seropositive. Both conserved end residues are part of each CDR3.

v_gene | CDR3aa
TRBV7-9 | CADEGGARAEAFF
TRBV15 | CATSRAASGGPGDTQYF
TRBV2 | CASSETQGVGGYTF
TRBV25-1 | CASSASDRGPGYTF
TRBV6-6 | CAAAGNTEAFF
TRBV10-1 | CASSESGRGDYNEQFF
TRBV5-1 | CASKLFSSGSTGELFF
TRBV29-1 | CSVGQGVVNEQYF
TRBV19 | CAGWDSHYGYTF
TRBV2 | CASSDWASGANVLTF
TRBV2 | CASSPRTGLLMNTEAFF
TRBV15 | CATSRLGGGDYNEQFF
TRBV7-9 | CSSSLVPVVDYGYTF
TRBV5-1 | CASSSGTGVPGNTIYF
TRBV4-1 | CASSQGTGGGGYTF
TRBV28 | CASNPPGNQPQHF
TRBV19 | CASSQNRGATYNEQFF
TRBV5-5 | CASSLAAQDRVVADTQYF
TRBV6-5 | CASSYVGRGDYGYTF
TRBV27 | CASSSAMDISGNTIYF
TRBV7-2 | CASSPGLAGGLQETQYF
TRBV5-1 | CASSSTNQGNEKLFF
TRBV4-3 | CASSQDQGLFPLHF
TRBV19 | CASSAERDQPQHF
TRBV12-5 | CASAPGGFYGYTF
TRBV6-1 | CASSESRSGANVLTF
TRBV6-5 | CASSIGQGNQPQHF
TRBV7-9 | CASSLGQSLMVDTQYF
TRBV5-4 | CASSLWSKNPDTQYF
TRBV7-2 | CASSQSPAGVRTDTQYF
TRBV6-6 | CASTWDRVYGYTF
TRBV30 | CAWSTGRSGYTF
TRBV20-1 | CSVHRNTEAFF
TRBV6-6 | CASNRQGGNQPQHF
TRBV7-9 | CASSPSGGLPFF
TRBV14 | CASSQGPGTGPRQPQHF
TRBV5-8 | CASSWEGTAQETQYF
TRBV19 | CASRRGQANTGELFF
TRBV6-6 | CACHGASGNTIYF
TRBV6-1 | CASSYVGTSNYEQYF
TRBV6-1 | CASSFGNTEAFF
TRBV29-1 | CSVLTGRGLAGTGELFF
TRBV6-6 | CASSYSADTGELFF
TRBV18 | CASSLGTGNTGELFF
TRBV13 | CASSRRTGGRYTF
TRBV7-2 | CASSFQGISTDTQYF
TRBV5-8 | CASSLGHVTGIPYEQYF
TRBV28 | CASSLLGQGGTEAFF
TRBV28 | CASSFEYPPPHRAPSYEQYF